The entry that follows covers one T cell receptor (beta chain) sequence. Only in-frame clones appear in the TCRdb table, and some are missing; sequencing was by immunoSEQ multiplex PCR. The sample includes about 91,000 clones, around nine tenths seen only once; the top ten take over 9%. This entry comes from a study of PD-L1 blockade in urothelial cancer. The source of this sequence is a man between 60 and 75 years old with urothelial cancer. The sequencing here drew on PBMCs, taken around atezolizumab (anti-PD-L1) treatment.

The CDR3 DNA follows: TGTGCCAGCAGCTTAGCGATAGGGGACAGAAGGGGCAATGAGCAGTTCTTC. Amino acid sequence: CASSLAIGDRRGNEQFF. The rearrangement joins TRBV5-4 to TRBJ2-1; 7 bases fit TRBD1. CDR1 SGHNT and CDR2 YYREEE come from the germline V gene (reference sequence). CDR3 length: 17 residues. The J segment lost 6 bases and the V segment lost 2 bases, leaving 14 bases of the junction unmatched.